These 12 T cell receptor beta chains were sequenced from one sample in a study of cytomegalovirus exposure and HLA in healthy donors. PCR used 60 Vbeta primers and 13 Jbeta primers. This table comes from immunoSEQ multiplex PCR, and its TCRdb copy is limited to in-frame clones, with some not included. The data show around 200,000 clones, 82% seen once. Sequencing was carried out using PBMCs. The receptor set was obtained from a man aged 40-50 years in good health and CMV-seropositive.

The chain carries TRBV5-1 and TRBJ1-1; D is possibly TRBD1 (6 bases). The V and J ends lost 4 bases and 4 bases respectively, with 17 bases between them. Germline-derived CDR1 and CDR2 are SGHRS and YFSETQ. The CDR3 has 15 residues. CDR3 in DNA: TGCGCCAGCAGCCCACAGGGAGTTGGGGCCACTGAAGCTTTCTTT. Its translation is CASSPQGVGATEAFF.

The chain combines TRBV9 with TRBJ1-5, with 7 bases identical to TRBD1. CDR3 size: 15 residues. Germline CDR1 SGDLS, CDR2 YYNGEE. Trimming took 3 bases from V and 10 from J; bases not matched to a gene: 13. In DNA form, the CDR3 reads TGTGCCAGCAGCGCAACGGACAGGACCTTGGGACCCCAGCATTTT. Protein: CASSATDRTLGPQHF.

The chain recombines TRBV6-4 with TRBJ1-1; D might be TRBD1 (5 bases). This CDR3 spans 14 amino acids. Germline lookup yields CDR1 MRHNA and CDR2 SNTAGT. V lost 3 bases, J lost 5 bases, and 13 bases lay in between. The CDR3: CASSESPRGTEAFF. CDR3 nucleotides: TGTGCCAGCAGTGAATCCCCCCGGGGGACTGAAGCTTTCTTT.

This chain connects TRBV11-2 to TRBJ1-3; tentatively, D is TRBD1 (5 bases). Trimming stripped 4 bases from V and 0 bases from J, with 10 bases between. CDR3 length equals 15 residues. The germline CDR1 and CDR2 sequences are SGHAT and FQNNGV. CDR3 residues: CASSSQVHSGNTIYF. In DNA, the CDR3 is TGTGCCAGCAGCTCACAGGTTCACTCTGGAAACACCATATATTTT.

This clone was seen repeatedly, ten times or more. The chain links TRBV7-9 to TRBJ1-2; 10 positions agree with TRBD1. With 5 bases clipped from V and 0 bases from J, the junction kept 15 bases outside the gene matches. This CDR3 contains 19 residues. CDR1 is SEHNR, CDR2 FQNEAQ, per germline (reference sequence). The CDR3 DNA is TGTGCCAGCAGCCCGTCACCCGGGACAGGGGCCTATCCTAACTATGGCTACACCTTC. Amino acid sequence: CASSPSPGTGAYPNYGYTF.

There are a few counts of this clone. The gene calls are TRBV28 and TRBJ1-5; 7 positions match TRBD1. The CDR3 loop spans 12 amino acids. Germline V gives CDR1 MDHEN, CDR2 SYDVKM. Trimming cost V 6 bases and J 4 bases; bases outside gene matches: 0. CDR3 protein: CASRQGNQPQHF. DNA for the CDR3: TGTGCCAGCAGACAGGGGAATCAGCCCCAGCATTTT.

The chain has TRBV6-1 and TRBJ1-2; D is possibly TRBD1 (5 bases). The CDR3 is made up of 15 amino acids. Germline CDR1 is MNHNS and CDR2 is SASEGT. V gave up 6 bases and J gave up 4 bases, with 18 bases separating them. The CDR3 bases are TGTGCCAGCAGGACCTTACCCGTCGACAGCTATGGCTACACCTTC. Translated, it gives CASRTLPVDSYGYTF.

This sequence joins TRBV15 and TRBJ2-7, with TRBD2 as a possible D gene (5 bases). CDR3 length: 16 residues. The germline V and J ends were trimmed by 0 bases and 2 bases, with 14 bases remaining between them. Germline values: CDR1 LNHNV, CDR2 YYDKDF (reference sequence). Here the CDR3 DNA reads TGTGCCACCAGCAGAGATCCCGGGATTATAGCCTACGAGCAGTACTTC. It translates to CATSRDPGIIAYEQYF.

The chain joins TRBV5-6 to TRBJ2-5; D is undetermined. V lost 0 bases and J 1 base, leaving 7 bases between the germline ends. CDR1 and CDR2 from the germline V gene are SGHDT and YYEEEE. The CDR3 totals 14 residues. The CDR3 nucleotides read TGTGCCAGCAGCTTGGTACGGAGCCAAGAGACCCAGTACTTC. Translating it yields CASSLVRSQETQYF.

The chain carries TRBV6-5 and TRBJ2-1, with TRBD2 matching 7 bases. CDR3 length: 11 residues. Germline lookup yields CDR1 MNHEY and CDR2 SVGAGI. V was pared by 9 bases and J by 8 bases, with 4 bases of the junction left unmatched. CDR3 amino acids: CASLAGHEQFF. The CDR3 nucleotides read TGTGCCAGTTTAGCGGGTCATGAGCAGTTCTTC.

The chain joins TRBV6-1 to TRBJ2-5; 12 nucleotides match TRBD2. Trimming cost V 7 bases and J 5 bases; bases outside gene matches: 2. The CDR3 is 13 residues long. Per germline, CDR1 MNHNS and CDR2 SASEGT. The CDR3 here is CASKLAGGETQYF. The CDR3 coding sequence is TGTGCCAGCAAACTAGCGGGAGGTGAGACCCAGTACTTC.

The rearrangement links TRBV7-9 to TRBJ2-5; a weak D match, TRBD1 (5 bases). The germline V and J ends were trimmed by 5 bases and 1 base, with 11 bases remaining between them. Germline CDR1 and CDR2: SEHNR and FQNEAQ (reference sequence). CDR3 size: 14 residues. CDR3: CASSSHQGQETQYF. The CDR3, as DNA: TGTGCCAGCAGCAGCCACCAGGGCCAAGAGACCCAGTACTTC.